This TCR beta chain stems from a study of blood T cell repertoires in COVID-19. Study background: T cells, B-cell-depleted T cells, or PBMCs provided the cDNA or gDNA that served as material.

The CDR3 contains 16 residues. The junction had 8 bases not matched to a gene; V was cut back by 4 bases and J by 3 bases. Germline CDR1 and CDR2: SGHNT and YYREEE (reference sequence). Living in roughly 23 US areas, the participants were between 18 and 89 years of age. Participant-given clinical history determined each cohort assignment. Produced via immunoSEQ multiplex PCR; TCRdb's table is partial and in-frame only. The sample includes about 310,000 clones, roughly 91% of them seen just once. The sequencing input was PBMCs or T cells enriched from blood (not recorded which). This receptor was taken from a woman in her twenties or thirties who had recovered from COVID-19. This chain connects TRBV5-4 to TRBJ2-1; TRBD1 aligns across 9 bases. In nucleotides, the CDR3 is TGTGCCAGCAGCGAATCCGGGACAGGGCTCTACAATGAGCAGTTCTTC. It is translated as CASSESGTGLYNEQFF.